Listed below are T cell receptor beta chains from one sample, sequenced in a study of T cells in Graves' hyperthyroidism and ophthalmopathy. TCRdb re-called the multiplex PCR reads through MiXCR, storing one row per CDR3 protein. The sample has over 500,000 distinct CDR3 sequences; approximately 48% are singletons. The sequenced sample consisted of peripheral blood or thyroid tissue (not recorded which). Source of these receptors: an adult woman with Graves' disease, either hyperthyroidism or ophthalmopathy (not recorded which). Each CDR3 is given with its conserved first and last residue. D genes are given only for firm matches. Where a row states a size, it is once, few, many or the class of an expanded clone; other rows omit it.

>TRBJ2-2|once|TRBV7-2|.
CASSRGDGELFF
TGTGCCAGCAGCCGGGGTGACGGGGAGCTGTTTTTT
>TRBJ1-5|many|TRBV10-2|.
CASSESGYSNQPQHF
TGCGCCAGCAGTGAGTCCGGATATAGCAATCAGCCCCAGCATTTT
>TRBJ2-7|many|TRBV13|.
CASSSTNPTYEQYF
TGTGCCAGCAGCTCGACAAACCCAACCTACGAGCAGTACTTC
>TRBJ1-5|.|TRBV7-2|TRBD1
CASSSGTAINQPQHF
TGTGCCAGCAGTTCCGGGACAGCGATCAATCAGCCCCAGCATTTT
>TRBJ2-6|many|TRBV20-1|.
CSASRRNRYSGANVLTF
TGCAGTGCTAGTAGGAGAAACCGGTACTCTGGGGCCAACGTCCTGACTTTC
>TRBJ2-7|many|TRBV5-1|TRBD1
CASSLQGYEQYF
TGTGCCAGCAGCTTACAGGGGTACGAGCAGTACTTC
>TRBJ1-4|.|TRBV10-3|TRBD1
CAIRGGQGGNEKLFF
TGTGCCATCAGGGGAGGACAGGGGGGGAATGAAAAACTGTTTTTT
>TRBJ1-4|once|TRBV7-8|.
CASSLGPLGEKLFF
TGTGCCAGCAGCTTAGGTCCATTGGGAGAAAAACTGTTTTTT
>TRBJ2-5|.|TRBV29-1|TRBD2
CTVTPGGETQYF
TGCACCGTTACCCCGGGGGGGGAGACCCAGTACTTC
>TRBJ1-5|few|TRBV28|TRBD1
CASLRDRGQPQHF
TGTGCCAGCCTCCGGGACAGGGGTCAGCCCCAGCATTTT
>TRBJ1-1|.|TRBV27|TRBD1
CASSLRTGISEAFF
TGTGCCAGCAGTTTACGGACAGGGATATCTGAAGCTTTCTTT
>TRBJ1-2|many|TRBV20-1|.
CSASAGPNYGYTF
TGCAGTGCTAGCGCAGGGCCAAACTATGGCTACACCTTC
>TRBJ1-5|many|TRBV10-3|.
CAINSGDNQPQHF
TGTGCCATCAATTCAGGGGATAATCAGCCCCAGCATTTT
>TRBJ1-5|.|TRBV19|.
CASSIGGGRGQPQHF
TGTGCCAGTAGTATTGGGGGGGGAAGAGGACAGCCCCAGCATTTT
>TRBJ1-1|.|TRBV15|.
CATSRMTVDTEAFF
TGTGCCACCAGCAGAATGACAGTAGACACTGAAGCTTTCTTT
>TRBJ1-4|.|TRBV12-3/TRBV12-4|.
CASSSLEKLFF
TGTGCCAGCAGTTCACTTGAAAAACTGTTTTTT
>TRBJ1-3|.|TRBV7-3|.
CASSLTGLTNTIYF
TGTGCCAGCAGCTTAACGGGACTAACGAACACCATATATTTT
>TRBJ1-5|.|TRBV27|TRBD1
CASSSQGARNQPQHF
TGTGCCAGCAGTTCCCAGGGGGCGCGCAATCAGCCCCAGCATTTT
>TRBJ1-1|many|TRBV10-3|TRBD1
CARGQERGEAFF
TGTGCCAGGGGACAGGAACGTGGTGAAGCTTTCTTT
>TRBJ2-7|.|TRBV4-1|.
CASSQESLAGTYEQYF
TGCGCCAGCAGCCAAGAAAGTCTAGCAGGCACCTACGAGCAGTACTTC
>TRBJ2-7|.|TRBV20-1|.
CSASPPAYEQYF
TGCAGTGCTAGCCCCCCCGCCTACGAGCAGTACTTC
>TRBJ1-5|many|TRBV4-1|.
CASSQDMRLAQPQHF
TGCGCCAGCAGCCAAGATATGAGGTTAGCTCAGCCCCAGCATTTT
>TRBJ1-4|.|TRBV25-1|TRBD1
CASSEHRDSRPQLFF
TGTGCCAGCAGTGAACACCGGGACAGCCGCCCTCAACTGTTTTTT
>TRBJ1-2|.|TRBV27|.
CASGPTGTNPLDGYTF
TGTGCCAGCGGACCGACGGGGACAAACCCACTGGATGGCTACACCTTC
>TRBJ2-7|.|TRBV10-2|.
CASIRSRTAYEQYF
TGCGCCAGCATTAGGTCCCGAACGGCCTACGAGCAGTACTTC
>TRBJ2-6|few|TRBV7-6|.
CASSARVVGANVLTF
TGTGCCAGCAGCGCCCGGGTAGTAGGGGCCAACGTCCTGACTTTC
>TRBJ1-1|.|TRBV25-1|.
CASICTPAGEATEAFF
TGTGCCAGCATCTGCACCCCCGCAGGGGAGGCCACTGAAGCTTTCTTT
>TRBJ1-1|many|TRBV7-6|TRBD1
CASSHRQGLNTEAFF
TGTGCCAGCAGTCACCGACAGGGCCTGAACACTGAAGCTTTCTTT
>TRBJ2-2|many|TRBV29-1|TRBD2
CSDGLAGGPGTGELFF
TGCAGCGACGGACTAGCGGGAGGCCCTGGCACCGGGGAGCTGTTTTTT
>TRBJ1-5|few|TRBV10-3|.
CATSKKDSNQPQHF
TGTGCCACCTCTAAAAAAGATAGCAATCAGCCCCAGCATTTT
>TRBJ1-2|.|TRBV20-1|.
CSAVGGAYGYTF
TGCAGTGCAGTGGGGGGCGCCTATGGCTACACCTTC
>TRBJ2-5|many|TRBV4-2|TRBD1
CASSRQGGGLQETQYF
TGTGCCAGCAGCCGACAGGGCGGTGGGTTACAAGAGACCCAGTACTTC
>TRBJ2-7|few|TRBV6-1|.
CASSEGEQREQYF
TGTGCCAGCAGTGAAGGCGAGCAGCGGGAGCAGTACTTC
>TRBJ2-7|many|TRBV28|.
CASSSTAYEQYF
TGTGCCAGCAGTTCCACAGCGTACGAGCAGTACTTC
>TRBJ1-4|many|TRBV24-1|.
CATSDPRGDGEKLFF
TGTGCCACCAGTGATCCCCGGGGCGATGGTGAAAAACTGTTTTTT
>TRBJ2-5|.|TRBV7-9|TRBD1
CASSHRTGRTETQYF
TGTGCCAGCAGCCACCGGACAGGGCGCACGGAGACCCAGTACTTC
>TRBJ1-2|few|TRBV7-9|TRBD1
CASSSPDRGRITF
TGTGCCAGCAGCTCGCCCGACAGGGGGCGAATAACCTTC
>TRBJ1-5|few|TRBV15|.
CATSRSGGQASNQPQHF
TGTGCCACCAGCCGCTCAGGTGGGCAGGCAAGCAATCAGCCCCAGCATTTT
>TRBJ2-7|.|TRBV29-1|.
CSGPNYEQYF
TGCAGCGGGCCGAACTACGAGCAGTACTTC
>TRBJ2-7|many|TRBV20-1|TRBD2
CSARGASGTYEQYF
TGCAGTGCTAGAGGAGCTAGCGGGACCTACGAGCAGTACTTC
>TRBJ2-5|.|TRBV7-9|.
CASSPQGNQPQYF
TGTGCCAGCAGCCCCCAGGGGAATCAGCCCCAGTACTTC
>TRBJ1-3|.|TRBV7-2|.
CASSIQGVATGNTIYF
TGTGCCAGCAGCATTCAAGGGGTAGCTACCGGAAACACCATATATTTT
>TRBJ1-1|many|TRBV28|.
CASRVRNTEAFF
TGTGCCAGCAGGGTACGTAACACTGAAGCTTTCTTT
>TRBJ1-3|.|TRBV7-2|.
CASSQDIGQTTIYF
TGCGCCAGCAGCCAAGATATCGGGCAGACAACCATATATTTT
>TRBJ2-7|.|TRBV29-1|TRBD2
CSPRLAGGVRQYF
TGCAGCCCACGACTAGCGGGAGGTGTAAGGCAGTACTTC
>TRBJ2-1|once|TRBV4-1|.
CASSLGLQETQFF
TGCGCCAGCAGCCTGGGGCTCCAAGAGACCCAGTTCTTC